Given below is one TCR beta chain in context. Its antigen is unknown. Base qualities are missing; no much larger clone stands one base away. Peripheral blood CD8+ and CD4+ T cells from healthy donors, Susac syndrome patients and multiple sclerosis patients were profiled by high-throughput TCR beta sequencing. Multiple sclerosis controls were treatment-naive patients with stable or active relapsing-remitting disease fulfilling revised McDonald criteria. Bulk CD8+ and CD4+ T cells were purified by magnetic negative isolation, whereas CD8+ TEMRA cells were enriched by FACS. Blood was drawn into EDTA tubes, processed within 24 hours, and PBMCs were isolated by density gradient centrifugation. PBMCs intended for TCR sequencing were frozen in liquid nitrogen and were later thawed in a 37 degrees C water bath. The sorted or isolated CD4+, CD8+ and CD8+ TEMRA cells reached a purity of at least 90%. RNA was extracted with the RNeasy kit and about 0.45 to 1 ug was reverse transcribed using random hexamers. The immunoSEQ multiplex PCR assay, which covers 54 Vbeta and 13 Jbeta segments, was used to amplify TCR beta CDR3 regions. To correct PCR amplification bias, a synthetic template baseline was used for both primer optimization and computational correction. As for how the authors treated the data: Reads were annotated to V, D and J genes per IMGT and analyzed with immunoSEQ Analyzer, keeping only productive sequences. Clonality was calculated as one minus the Shannon entropy normalized by log2 of the number of productive unique sequences. For each patient and control, public and private clones were evaluated among the 100 most prevalent clones. A clone was defined as Susac-specific if it was absent from the healthy and MS cohorts, from more than 850 published viral clones and from other ImmuneACCESS disease sequences. TCRdb itself trimmed the public reads at Q25 with fastp, ran MiXCR and retained productive beta chains. Each entry merges the rows of one CDR3 protein and shows their most common DNA and genes. These V and J calls originate from TCRdb's pipeline instead of the authors' own analysis. The sample records about 71,000 distinct CDR3 sequences, nearly 96% of which are singletons. The leading ten clones occupy 0.095% to 0.13% of the sample.

The data stem from a study of CD8 T cells in Susac syndrome (dated by TCRdb to the late 2010s). Background for the entire study: The study used repertoire sequencing to test whether antigen drove CD8+ T cell activation and differentiation in Susac syndrome.

What the authors observed across the whole study: The study acknowledged that relatively few individuals were included in the TCR sequencing and HLA analysis.

Trimming takes 7 bases from V and 8 bases from J, and the germline ends sit 17 bases apart. The CDR3 covers 13 residues, taking in both the cysteine and the phenylalanine. Solely the CDR3 DNA is kept, with 39 bases framed from the first base. Rearrangement joined TRBV12-3 or TRBV12-4 to TRBJ1-2, with a weak D call of TRBD1 (5 bases match). The sequenced sample was CD4+ T cells from PBMCs. This receptor was taken from a human donor with multiple sclerosis. The CDR3 protein: CASIPGGGHGYTF. The DNA sequence follows: TGTGCCAGCATCCCGGGGGGAGGGCACGGCTACACCTTC.